This T cell receptor (beta chain) was captured by sequencing in a study of T cell repertoires in cytomegalovirus infection. Study-level background: Selected CMV epitopes included recently identified HLA-C-restricted ones as well as well-studied HLA-B-restricted ones. The public TCR beta signatures pointed to both CMV infection and matching HLA type.

About this clonotype itself: Antigen: not known.

TCRdb redid the calling of the reads with MiXCR, one entry per CDR3 protein. The table includes about 180,000 distinct CDR3 sequences, roughly a fifth detected once. The CDR3 consists of 17 residues. The trim removed 5 bases at V and 0 bases at J, leaving 9 bases unmatched. CDR1 is SGHVS and CDR2 is FQNEAQ in the germline V gene. This TCR derives from a human donor in good health (CMV status not recorded). Some clones in this sample may be carry-over from other donors' samples. The chain joins TRBV7-8 to TRBJ2-3; 9 positions agree with TRBD2. Sequencing was performed on CD8+ T cells from cultured PBMCs, taken from culture after CMV antigen stimulation. This CDR3 reads CASSRRQRGVSTDTQYF. The CDR3 region has the DNA TGTGCCAGCAGCCGGCGCCAGCGGGGGGTTAGCACAGATACGCAGTATTTT. Using reference TRBV7-8 and TRBJ2-3 for the parts outside the CDR3, the full variable domain is GAGVSQSPRYKVAKRGQDVALRCDPISGHVSLFWYQQALGQGPEFLTYFQNEAQLDKSGLPSDRFFAERPEGSVSTLKIQRTQQEDSAVYLCASSRRQRGVSTDTQYFGPGTRLTVL.